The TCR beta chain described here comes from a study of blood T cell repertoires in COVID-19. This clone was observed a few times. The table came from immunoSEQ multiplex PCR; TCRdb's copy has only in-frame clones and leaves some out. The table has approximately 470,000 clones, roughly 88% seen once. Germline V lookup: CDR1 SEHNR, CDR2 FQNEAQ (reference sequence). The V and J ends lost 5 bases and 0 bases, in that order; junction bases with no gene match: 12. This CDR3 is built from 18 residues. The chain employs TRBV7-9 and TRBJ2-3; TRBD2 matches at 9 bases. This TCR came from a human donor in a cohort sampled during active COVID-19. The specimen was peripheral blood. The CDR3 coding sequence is TGTGCCAGCAGCACAAACTCCCGACTAGCGGTAAGCACAGATACGCAGTATTTT. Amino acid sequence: CASSTNSRLAVSTDTQYF.